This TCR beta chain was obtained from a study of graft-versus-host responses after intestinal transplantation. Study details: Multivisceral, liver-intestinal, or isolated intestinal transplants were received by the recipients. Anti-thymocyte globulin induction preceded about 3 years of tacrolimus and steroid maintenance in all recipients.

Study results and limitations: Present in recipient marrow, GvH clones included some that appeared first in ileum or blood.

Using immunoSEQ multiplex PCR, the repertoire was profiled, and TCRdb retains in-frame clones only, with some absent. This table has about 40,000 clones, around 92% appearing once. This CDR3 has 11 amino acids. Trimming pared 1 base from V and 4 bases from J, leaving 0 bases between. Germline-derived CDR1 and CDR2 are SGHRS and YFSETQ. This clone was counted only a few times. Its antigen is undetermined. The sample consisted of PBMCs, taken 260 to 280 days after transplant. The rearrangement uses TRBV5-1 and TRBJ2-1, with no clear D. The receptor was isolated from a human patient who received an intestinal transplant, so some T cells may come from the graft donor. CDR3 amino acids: CASSLYNEQFF. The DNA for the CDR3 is TGCGCCAGCAGCTTGTACAATGAGCAGTTCTTC.